This is a list of T cell receptor beta chains from one sample in a study of shared clonotypes between healthy human individuals. Profiled with immunoSEQ multiplex PCR; TCRdb holds only in-frame clones, not every one. In the table there are over a million clones, approximately 97% of which are singletons. What was sequenced was naive CD4+ T cells sorted from blood. All receptors derive from a man aged 25-40 years in good health. Both conserved end residues are part of each CDR3. Fields, in order: clone size, V gene, J gene, D gene, CDR3 DNA, CDR3 protein. A D gene is named only where the DNA matches it firmly. Clone size is given for some rows only: seen once, a few or many times, or a class if the clone is expanded.

NA	TRBV10-3	TRBJ1-5	NA	TGTGCCATCAGTGTACAGAATAGCAATCAGCCCCAGCATTTT	CAISVQNSNQPQHF
NA	TRBV5-4	TRBJ1-1	NA	TGTGCCAGCAGCTTGGGCTCAGGTGGGAACACTGAAGCTTTCTTT	CASSLGSGGNTEAFF
once	TRBV25-1	TRBJ2-1	TRBD2	TGTGCCAGCAGTGAATACGTAGCGGGAGGGATTAATGAGCAGTTCTTC	CASSEYVAGGINEQFF
NA	TRBV9	TRBJ2-1	TRBD2	TGTGCCAGCAGCGTAGGGGGACTAGACACTGAGCAGTTCTTC	CASSVGGLDTEQFF
NA	TRBV12-5	TRBJ2-5	TRBD2	TGTGCTAGTGGTCCCGGACTAGCAGAGATCCAAGAGACCCAGTACTTC	CASGPGLAEIQETQYF
NA	TRBV27	TRBJ2-3	TRBD2	TGTGCCAGCAGTTTATTGGGACTAGCGAGCACAGATACGCAGTATTTT	CASSLLGLASTDTQYF
once	TRBV9	TRBJ2-3	NA	TGTGCCAGCAGCGGGTCCGGGACTCCGATGGATACGCAGTATTTT	CASSGSGTPMDTQYF
NA	TRBV14	TRBJ1-1	NA	TGTGCCAGCAGCCAAGTCCGGGGGGGAGCTTTCTTT	CASSQVRGGAFF
NA	TRBV6-1	TRBJ2-1	TRBD2	TGTGCCAGCAGAGGACTAGCGGGAGGGGTTGAGCAGTTCTTC	CASRGLAGGVEQFF
NA	TRBV9	TRBJ2-5	NA	TGTGCCAGCAGCGTAGGGGGGCAGGAAGAGACCCAGTACTTC	CASSVGGQEETQYF
NA	TRBV28	TRBJ2-7	NA	TGTGCCAGCAGTTCCCCGACCTCGGGGCACGAGCAGTACTTC	CASSSPTSGHEQYF
NA	TRBV28	TRBJ1-5	NA	TGTGCCAGCAGTTTTTCGGGTAGGGATAGCAATCAGCCCCAGCATTTT	CASSFSGRDSNQPQHF
NA	TRBV9	TRBJ2-3	TRBD2	TGTGCCAGCAGCCAATCGGCGGGAGGTAGCACAGATACGCAGTATTTT	CASSQSAGGSTDTQYF
NA	TRBV6-6	TRBJ2-7	TRBD2	TGTGCCAGCAGTCCCGCCGCGGGAGCGTTATACGAGCAGTACTTC	CASSPAAGALYEQYF
NA	TRBV14	TRBJ1-1	NA	TGTGCCAGCAGCCTAAGGAACACTGAAGCTTTCTTT	CASSLRNTEAFF
NA	TRBV11-2	TRBJ1-3	NA	TGTGCCAGCAGCTTAGGAGGTTCAGAGAGAGTTCGATATTTT	CASSLGGSERVRYF
NA	TRBV4-3	TRBJ1-4	NA	TGCGCCAGCAGCCGGCGGGAGCCTCCATGGGGATACGAAAAACTGTTTTTT	CASSRREPPWGYEKLFF
NA	TRBV4-3	TRBJ2-7	NA	TGCGCCAGCAGCTCATACACTGACTCCTACGAGCAGTACTTC	CASSSYTDSYEQYF
once	TRBV29-1	TRBJ2-7	TRBD2	TGCAGCGTTGAACAAGCGGGAGGGTTTTTCGAGCAGTACTTC	CSVEQAGGFFEQYF
NA	TRBV5-4	TRBJ1-1	NA	TGTGCCAGCAGCTTGGAGGGATTGAGGACACTGAACACTGAAGCTTTCTTT	CASSLEGLRTLNTEAFF
NA	TRBV18	TRBJ2-7	NA	TGTGCCAGCTCACCAACAGGGTCCTACGAGCAGTACTTC	CASSPTGSYEQYF
NA	TRBV6-1	TRBJ2-5	NA	TGTGCCAGCAAGTTGACGATTAGCGAGACCCAGTACTTC	CASKLTISETQYF
once	TRBV30	TRBJ1-1	NA	TGTGCCTGGAGGTATGACAAGAACACTGAAGCTTTCTTT	CAWRYDKNTEAFF
NA	TRBV2	TRBJ2-5	TRBD2	TGTGCCAGCAGTGCACTAGCGGGAGTTGGCGAGACCCAGTACTTC	CASSALAGVGETQYF
NA	TRBV19	TRBJ2-1	TRBD2	TGTGCCAGTAGATGGGGGTTTAGCGGGAGAACGGGTGAGCAGTTCTTC	CASRWGFSGRTGEQFF